The present T cell receptor beta chain was sequenced within a study of blood T cell repertoires in COVID-19. At the level of the study: Samples of COVID-19 (acute and convalescent) were obtained from the United States, Italy and Spain. Nucleic acid was either cDNA or gDNA, and it came from T cells, B-cell-depleted T cells, or PBMCs.

In the authors' workflow: Reference gene primer amplification yielded estimated nucleated cell counts. Clones were sequenced by immunoSEQ multiplex PCR, and TCRdb holds only the in-frame ones, with some missing. V and J calls and clone size are as listed in that table; D and trimming were resolved from the DNA. The top ten clones hold more than 8.5% of a sample with roughly 220,000 clones, 86% of them seen once. CDR3 length: 15 residues. Germline-derived CDR1 and CDR2 are SNHLY and FYNNEI. The J segment lost 4 bases and the V segment lost 2 bases, leaving 7 bases of the junction unmatched. The Seattle patients, enrolled during active infection, were followed longitudinally.

What was sequenced was peripheral blood. The chain has TRBV2 and TRBJ2-7, with TRBD2 identical over 8 bases. The clonotype was recovered from a woman between 45 and 65 years old with COVID-19, enrolled during active disease. CDR3: CASSENGGGRYEQYF. The CDR3 DNA reads as TGTGCCAGCAGTGAAAACGGGGGGGGCAGGTACGAGCAGTACTTC.